This TCR beta chain was observed in a study of control samples from healthy donors and cancer patients. TCRdb's copy holds only in-frame clones and misses some; the assay was immunoSEQ multiplex PCR. The table lists about 96,000 clones, just over 90% of them singletons, with 8% to 9.5% in the top ten. Germline V gene data show CDR1 as ENHRY and CDR2 as SYGVKD. The CDR3 has 16 amino acids. Trimming removed 1 base from V and 1 base from J, with 11 bases in between. This chain uses TRBV10-3 with TRBJ1-5; a possible D gene is TRBD1 (5 bases). This receptor was obtained from a man aged 18 to 35 in good health. What was sequenced was blood. The CDR3 region has the DNA TGTGCCATCAGTGAGTTCGGGGGGGGAAGCAATCAGCCCCAGCATTTT. Protein: CAISEFGGGSNQPQHF.